This TCR beta chain was recovered during a study of cytomegalovirus exposure and HLA in healthy donors. Study context: It was reported in a later analysis that the same platform had been used for the 120 or so validation repertoires as for the approximately 670 first-cohort repertoires. General study findings and limits: The authors enumerated over 150 TCR beta chains as linked to cytomegalovirus.

In regard to this clone: What it binds is unknown.

Assay: immunoSEQ multiplex PCR; the TCRdb copy retains only in-frame clones and omits some. The table includes about 68,000 clones, approximately 91% detected once. With 2 bases removed from V and 4 bases from J, the gap between germline ends came to 11 bases. Per the germline V gene, CDR1 is GTSNPN and CDR2 is SVGIG (reference sequence). The CDR3 extends over 13 amino acids. This rearrangement joins TRBV30 to TRBJ1-1, with TRBD1 as a possible D gene (6 bases). This TCR came from a young man in good health and CMV-seronegative. Sequenced input: PBMCs. As DNA, the CDR3 is TGTGCCTGGAGTCAAACAGGGTTCACTGAAGCTTTCTTT. Encoded protein: CAWSQTGFTEAFF. The variable domain in full, with the rest retrieved from reference TRBV30 and TRBJ1-1, is SQTIHQWPATLVQPVGSPLSLECTVEGTSNPNLYWYRQAAGRGLQLLFYSVGIGQISSEVPQNLSASRPQDRQFILSSKKLLLSDSGFYLCAWSQTGFTEAFFGQGTRLTVV.